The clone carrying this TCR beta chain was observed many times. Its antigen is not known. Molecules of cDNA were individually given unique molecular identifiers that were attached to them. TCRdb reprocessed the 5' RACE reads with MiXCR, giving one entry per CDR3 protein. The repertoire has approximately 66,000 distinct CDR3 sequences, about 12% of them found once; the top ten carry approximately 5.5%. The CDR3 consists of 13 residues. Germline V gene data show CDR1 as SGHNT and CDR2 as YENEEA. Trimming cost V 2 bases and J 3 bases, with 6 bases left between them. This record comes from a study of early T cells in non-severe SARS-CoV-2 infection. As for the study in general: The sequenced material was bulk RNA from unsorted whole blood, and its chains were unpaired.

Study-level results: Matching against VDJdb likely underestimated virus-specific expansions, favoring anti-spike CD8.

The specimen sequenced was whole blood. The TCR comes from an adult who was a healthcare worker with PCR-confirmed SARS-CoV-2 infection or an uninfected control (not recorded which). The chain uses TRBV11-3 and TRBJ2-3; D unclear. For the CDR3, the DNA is TGTGCCAGCAGCTTATGGTCGACAGATACGCAGTATTTT. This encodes CASSLWSTDTQYF.